This T cell receptor (beta chain) was found in a study of blood T cell repertoires in COVID-19. The table came from immunoSEQ multiplex PCR; TCRdb's copy has only in-frame clones and leaves some out. This sample has some 150,000 clones, with 75% to 90% found just once. V trimming: 0 bases; J trimming: 4 bases; junction bases outside the gene matches: 8. The CDR3 is 17 amino acids. Germline CDR1 and CDR2: LGHNA and YNFKEQ. The genes are TRBV4-2 and TRBJ2-2; 7 nucleotides agree with TRBD1. The TCR sequence derives from a human donor in a cohort sampled during active COVID-19. Sequencing input: peripheral blood. CDR3 amino acids: CASSQDSQGVGTGELFF. DNA of the CDR3: TGTGCCAGCAGCCAAGATAGCCAGGGGGTCGGCACCGGGGAGCTGTTTTTT.